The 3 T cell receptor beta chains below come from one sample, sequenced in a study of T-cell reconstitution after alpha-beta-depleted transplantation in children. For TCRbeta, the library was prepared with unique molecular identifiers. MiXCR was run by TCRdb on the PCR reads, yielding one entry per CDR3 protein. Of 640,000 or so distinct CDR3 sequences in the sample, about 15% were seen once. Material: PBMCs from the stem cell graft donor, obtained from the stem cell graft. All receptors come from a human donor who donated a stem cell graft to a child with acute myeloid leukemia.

CDR3 coding DNA: TGTGCCAGTACGGAGGGAAGCCTCACTGAAGCTTTCTTT. It encodes CASTEGSLTEAFF. This chain uses TRBV19 with TRBJ1-1; D not certain. The V end lost 7 bases, the J end lost 4 bases, and 13 bases lay between the germline ends. Germline CDR1 LNHDA, CDR2 SQIVND (reference sequence). The CDR3 covers 13 residues.

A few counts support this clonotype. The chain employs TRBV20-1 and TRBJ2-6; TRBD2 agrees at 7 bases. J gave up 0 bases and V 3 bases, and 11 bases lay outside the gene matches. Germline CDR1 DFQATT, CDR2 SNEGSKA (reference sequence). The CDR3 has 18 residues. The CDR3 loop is CSARSEAGWASGANVLTF. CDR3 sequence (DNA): TGCAGTGCTAGGTCAGAAGCGGGGTGGGCCTCTGGGGCCAACGTCCTGACTTTC.

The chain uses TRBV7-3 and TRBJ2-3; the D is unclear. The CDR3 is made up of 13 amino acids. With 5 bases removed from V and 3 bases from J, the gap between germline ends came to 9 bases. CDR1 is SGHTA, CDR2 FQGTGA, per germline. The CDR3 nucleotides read TGTGCCAGCAGCCCCCCCGCAACAGATACGCAGTATTTT. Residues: CASSPPATDTQYF.